This T cell receptor (beta chain) appears in the sequencing data of a study of blood T cell repertoires in COVID-19. Study-level background: Samples representing acute and convalescent COVID-19 were sourced from the United States, Italy and Spain. T cells, B-cell-depleted T cells, or PBMCs supplied cDNA or gDNA.

Which cohort a participant joined came from the clinical history participants gave. Those designated as exposed participants met a COVID-19 case within 2 weeks before study entry. Only in-frame clones appear in the TCRdb table, and some are missing; sequencing was by immunoSEQ multiplex PCR. The repertoire holds about 180,000 clones, with 70% to 80% as singletons. The V gene's germline CDR1 is LNHDA and CDR2 SQIVND (reference sequence). Germline trimming cut 5 bases from V and 4 bases from J; bases unmatched to any gene: 7. There are 15 residues in the CDR3. The clonotype was recovered from a man aged 55 to 70 who had been exposed to COVID-19. Sample: PBMCs or T cells enriched from blood (not recorded which). The rearrangement uses TRBV19 and TRBJ2-5; TRBD2 matches 10 bases. CDR3 in amino acids: CASSGVLAGRETQYF. CDR3 coding DNA: TGTGCCAGTAGTGGTGTACTAGCGGGGCGAGAGACCCAGTACTTC.